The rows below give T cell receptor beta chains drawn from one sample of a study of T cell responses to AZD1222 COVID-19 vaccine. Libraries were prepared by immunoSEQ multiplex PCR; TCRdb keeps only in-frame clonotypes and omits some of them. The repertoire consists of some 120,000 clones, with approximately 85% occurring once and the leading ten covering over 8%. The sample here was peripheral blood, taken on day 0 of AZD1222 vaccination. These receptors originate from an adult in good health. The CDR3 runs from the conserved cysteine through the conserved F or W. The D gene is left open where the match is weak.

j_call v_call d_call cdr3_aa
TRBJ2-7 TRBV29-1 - CTPPGPFGTSSYEQYF
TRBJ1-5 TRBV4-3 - CASSQDWEGYQPQHF
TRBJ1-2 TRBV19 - CASRGTGQSRGYTF
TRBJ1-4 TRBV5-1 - CASSSARDLNEKLFF
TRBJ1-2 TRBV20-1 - CSAPDSGGYTF
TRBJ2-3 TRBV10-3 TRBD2 CAISDSNKRGGTDTQYF
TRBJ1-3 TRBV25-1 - CASSDPSSGNTIYF
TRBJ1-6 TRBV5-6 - CASSWVAGTIGSPLHF
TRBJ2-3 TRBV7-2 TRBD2 CASSSSFGGSSTDTQYF
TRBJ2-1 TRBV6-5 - CATRGSSYNEQFF
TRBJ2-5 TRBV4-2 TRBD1 CASSQGQGETQYF
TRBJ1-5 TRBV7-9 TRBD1 CASSPEGAGNQPQHF
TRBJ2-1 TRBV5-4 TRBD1 CASSSKGASEQFF
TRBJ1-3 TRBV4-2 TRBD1 CASSQEGTVTSGNTIYF
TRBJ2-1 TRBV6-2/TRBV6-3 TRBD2 CASSYSGLAGVTYNEQFF
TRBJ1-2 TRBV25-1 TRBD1 CASSEGQNYGYTF
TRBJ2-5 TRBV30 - CASPGPAGHPRRETQYF
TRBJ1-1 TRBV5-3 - CARSLAANTEAFF
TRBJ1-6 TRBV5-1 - CASSSPQGTNSPLHF
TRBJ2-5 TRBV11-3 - CASSRGEETQYF
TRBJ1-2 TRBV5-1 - CASSLAARAGYGYTF
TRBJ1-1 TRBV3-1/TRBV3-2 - CASSQGSGATPGAFF
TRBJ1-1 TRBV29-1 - CSVTYRTMRVYTEAFF
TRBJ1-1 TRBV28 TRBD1 CASRGTGDWKNTEAFF
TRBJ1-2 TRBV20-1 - CSASGGRYYTF
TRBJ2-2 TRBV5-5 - CASSSLGGQGTGELFF
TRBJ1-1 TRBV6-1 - CASSERFGLEAFF
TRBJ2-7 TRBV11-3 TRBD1 CASSLDHGWDRVSIGSYEQYF
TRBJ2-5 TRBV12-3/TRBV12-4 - CASSSRDSGTQYF
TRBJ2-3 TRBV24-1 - CATSDPQGRGLTQYF
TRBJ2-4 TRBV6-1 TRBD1 CASSEIRTGGSIQYF
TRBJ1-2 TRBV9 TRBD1 CASSVVGGGGGYTF
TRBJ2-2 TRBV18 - CASSPGAGDTGELFF
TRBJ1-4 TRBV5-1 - CASSFGAGKEKLFF